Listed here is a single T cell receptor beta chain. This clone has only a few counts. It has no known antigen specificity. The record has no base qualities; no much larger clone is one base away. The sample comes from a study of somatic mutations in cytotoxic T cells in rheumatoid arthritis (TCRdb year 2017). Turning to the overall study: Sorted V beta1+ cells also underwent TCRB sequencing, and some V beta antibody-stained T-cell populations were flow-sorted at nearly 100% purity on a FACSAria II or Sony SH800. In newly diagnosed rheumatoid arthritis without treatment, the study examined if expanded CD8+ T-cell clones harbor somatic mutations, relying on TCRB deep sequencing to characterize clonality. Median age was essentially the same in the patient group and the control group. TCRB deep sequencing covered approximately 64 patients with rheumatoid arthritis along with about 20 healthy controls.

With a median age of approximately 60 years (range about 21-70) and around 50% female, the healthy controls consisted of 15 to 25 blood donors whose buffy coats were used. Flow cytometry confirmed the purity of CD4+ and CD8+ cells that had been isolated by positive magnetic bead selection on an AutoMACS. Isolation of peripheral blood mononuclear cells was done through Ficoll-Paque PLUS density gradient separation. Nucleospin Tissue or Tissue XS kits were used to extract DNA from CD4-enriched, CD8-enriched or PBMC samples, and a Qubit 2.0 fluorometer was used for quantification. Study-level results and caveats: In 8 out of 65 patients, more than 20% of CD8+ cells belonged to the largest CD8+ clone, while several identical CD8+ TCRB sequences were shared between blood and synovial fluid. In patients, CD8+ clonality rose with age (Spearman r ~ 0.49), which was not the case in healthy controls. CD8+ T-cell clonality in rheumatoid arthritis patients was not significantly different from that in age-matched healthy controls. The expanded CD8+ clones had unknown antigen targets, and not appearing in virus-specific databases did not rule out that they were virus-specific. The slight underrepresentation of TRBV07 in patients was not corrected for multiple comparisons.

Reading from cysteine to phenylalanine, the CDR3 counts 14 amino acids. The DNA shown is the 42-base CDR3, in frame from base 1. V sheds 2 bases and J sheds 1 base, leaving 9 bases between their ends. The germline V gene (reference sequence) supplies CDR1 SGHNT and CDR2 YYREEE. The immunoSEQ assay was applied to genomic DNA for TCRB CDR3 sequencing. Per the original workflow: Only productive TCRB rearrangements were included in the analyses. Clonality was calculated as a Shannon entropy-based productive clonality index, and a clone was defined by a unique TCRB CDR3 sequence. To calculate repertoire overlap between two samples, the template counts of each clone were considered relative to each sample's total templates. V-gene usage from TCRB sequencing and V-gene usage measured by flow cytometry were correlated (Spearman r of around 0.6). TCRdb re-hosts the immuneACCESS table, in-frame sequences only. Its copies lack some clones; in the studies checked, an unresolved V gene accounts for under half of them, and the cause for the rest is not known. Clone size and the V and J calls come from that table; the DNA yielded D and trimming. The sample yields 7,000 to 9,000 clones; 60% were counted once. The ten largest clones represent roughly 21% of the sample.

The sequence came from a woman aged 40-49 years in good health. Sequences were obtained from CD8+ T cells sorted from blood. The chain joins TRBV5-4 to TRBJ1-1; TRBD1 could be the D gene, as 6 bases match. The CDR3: CASSFRGGNTEAFF. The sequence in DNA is TGTGCCAGCAGCTTCAGGGGTGGGAACACTGAAGCTTTCTTT.